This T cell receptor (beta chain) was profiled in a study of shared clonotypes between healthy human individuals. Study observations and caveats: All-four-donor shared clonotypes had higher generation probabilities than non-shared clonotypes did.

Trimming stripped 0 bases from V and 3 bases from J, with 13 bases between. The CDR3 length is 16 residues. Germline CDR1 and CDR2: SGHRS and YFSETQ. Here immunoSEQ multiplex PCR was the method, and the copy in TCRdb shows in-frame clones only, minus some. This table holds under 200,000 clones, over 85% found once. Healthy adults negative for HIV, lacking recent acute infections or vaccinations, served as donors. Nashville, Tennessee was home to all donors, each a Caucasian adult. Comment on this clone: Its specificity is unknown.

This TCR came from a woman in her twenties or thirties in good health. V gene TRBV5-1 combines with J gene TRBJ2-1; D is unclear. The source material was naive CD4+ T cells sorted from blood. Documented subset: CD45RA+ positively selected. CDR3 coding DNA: TGCGCCAGCAGCTTGGCGGTCGGAGTAAGCTACAATGAGCAGTTCTTC. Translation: CASSLAVGVSYNEQFF.